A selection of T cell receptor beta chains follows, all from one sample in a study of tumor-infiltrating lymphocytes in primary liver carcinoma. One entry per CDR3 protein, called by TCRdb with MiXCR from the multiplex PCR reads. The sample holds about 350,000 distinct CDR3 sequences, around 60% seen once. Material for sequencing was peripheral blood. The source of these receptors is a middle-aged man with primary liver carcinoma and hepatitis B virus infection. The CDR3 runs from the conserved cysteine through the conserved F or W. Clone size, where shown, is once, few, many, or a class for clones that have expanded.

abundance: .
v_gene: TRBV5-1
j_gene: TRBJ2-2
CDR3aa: CASSFYGTGELFF

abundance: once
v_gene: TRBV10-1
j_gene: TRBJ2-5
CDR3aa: CASMVVGGRRHFWETQCF

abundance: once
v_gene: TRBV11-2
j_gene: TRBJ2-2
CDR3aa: CASSPVQGDGELFF

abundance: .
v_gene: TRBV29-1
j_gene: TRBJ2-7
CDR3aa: CSVEDLRDRFSYEQYF

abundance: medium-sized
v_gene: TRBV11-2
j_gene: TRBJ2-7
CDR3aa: CASSTGGYEQYF

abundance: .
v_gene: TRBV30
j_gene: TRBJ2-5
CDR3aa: CAWSVSEETQYF

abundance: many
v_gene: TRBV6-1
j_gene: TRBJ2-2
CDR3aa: CASKSQPTGELFF

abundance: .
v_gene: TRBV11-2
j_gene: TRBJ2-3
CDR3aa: CTSSYQLAGGIPDTQYF

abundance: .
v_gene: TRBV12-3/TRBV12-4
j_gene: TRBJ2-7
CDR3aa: CASSQPSATSWKPQYEQYF

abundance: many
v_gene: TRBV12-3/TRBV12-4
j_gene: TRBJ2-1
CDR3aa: CASSQLAGEVGEQFF

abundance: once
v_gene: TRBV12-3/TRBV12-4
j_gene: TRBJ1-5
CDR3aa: CASSLRGLSEAQHF

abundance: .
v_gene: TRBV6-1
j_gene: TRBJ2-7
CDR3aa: CASSETGTGLSEQYF

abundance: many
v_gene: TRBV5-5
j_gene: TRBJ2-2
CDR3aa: CASSLGWTSGTGELFF

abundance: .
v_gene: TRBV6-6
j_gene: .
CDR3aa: CASSHAGTGEADTQHF

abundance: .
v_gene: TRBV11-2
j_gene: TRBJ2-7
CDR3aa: CASSSIGTSGNF

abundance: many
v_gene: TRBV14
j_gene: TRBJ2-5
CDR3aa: CASSQEGGETQYF

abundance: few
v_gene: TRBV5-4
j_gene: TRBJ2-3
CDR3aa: CASSLGKGGSTDTQYF

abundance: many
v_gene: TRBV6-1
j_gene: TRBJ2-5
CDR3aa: CASSQGGTYQETQYF

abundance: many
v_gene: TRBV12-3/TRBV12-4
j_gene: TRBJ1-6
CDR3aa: CASRPAGSSYNSPLHF

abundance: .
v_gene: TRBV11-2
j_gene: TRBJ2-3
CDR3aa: CASSLLRRRTDTQYF

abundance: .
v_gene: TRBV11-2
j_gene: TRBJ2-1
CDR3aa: CASSLESSLVYNEQFF

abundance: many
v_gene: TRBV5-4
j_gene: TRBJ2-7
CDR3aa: CASSLQGSYEQYF

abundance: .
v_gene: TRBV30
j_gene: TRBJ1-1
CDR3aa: CAWRGDSEAFF

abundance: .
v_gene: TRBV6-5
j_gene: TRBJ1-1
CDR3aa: CASSRSDRVNTEAFF

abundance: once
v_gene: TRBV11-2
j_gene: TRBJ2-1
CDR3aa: CASTARLAGDRNEQFF

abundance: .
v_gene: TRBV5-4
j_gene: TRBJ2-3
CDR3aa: CASSAGLAVLDTQYF

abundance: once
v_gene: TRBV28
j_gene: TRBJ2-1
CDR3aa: CASSGQSHEQFF

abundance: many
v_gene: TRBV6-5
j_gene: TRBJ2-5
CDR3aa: CASSEDFQETQYF

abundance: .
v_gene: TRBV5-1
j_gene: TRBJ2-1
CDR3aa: CASSLDSYNDQFF

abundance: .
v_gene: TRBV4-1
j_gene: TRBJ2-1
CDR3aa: CASSHRFRATEREQFF

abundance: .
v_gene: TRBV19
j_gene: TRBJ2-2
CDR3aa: CASTPRAGPTGELFF

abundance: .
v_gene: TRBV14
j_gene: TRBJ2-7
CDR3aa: CASSRDLLYEQYF